The rows below give T cell receptor beta chains drawn from one sample of a study of CD4 T cells in relation to SARS-CoV-2 and coronaviruses. No antigen has been assigned to these receptors. The assay was immunoSEQ multiplex PCR, and TCRdb's table has in-frame clones only and misses some. This sample has 38,000 or so clones, with approximately 80% found just once. The sample comprised naive CD4+ T cells from PBMCs, cultured in vitro. These receptors were obtained from an adult with COVID-19. Each CDR3 is given with its conserved first and last residue. The order of the fields is CDR3 protein, CDR3 DNA, J gene, clone size, V gene, D gene. A D gene is named only where the DNA matches it firmly. Size is omitted from some rows. Given values are once, few, many or a class for expanded clones.

CASRPETDTQYF	TGTGCCAGCAGGCCCGAAACAGATACGCAGTATTTT	TRBJ2-3	NA	TRBV28	NA
CAISRRNFGTGLVTDTQYF	TGTGCCATCAGTCGACGGAATTTCGGGACAGGGCTGGTGACAGATACGCAGTATTTT	TRBJ2-3	NA	TRBV10-3	TRBD1
CASMTDRASGNEQFF	TGTGCCAGTATGACAGACAGGGCATCGGGCAATGAGCAGTTCTTC	TRBJ2-1	few	TRBV2	TRBD1
CASSRGPLRRTDTQYF	TGTGCCAGCAGTCGAGGGCCTCTCAGGAGGACAGATACGCAGTATTTT	TRBJ2-3	NA	TRBV6-6	NA
CASSLVGAGYNEQFF	TGTGCCAGCAGCTTAGTGGGGGCGGGATACAATGAGCAGTTCTTC	TRBJ2-1	NA	TRBV11-2	NA
CASSEGTRIGTEAFF	TGTGCCAGCAGTGAGGGTACGCGGATCGGCACTGAAGCTTTCTTT	TRBJ1-1	once	TRBV6-1	NA
CASSLISWGSNEKLFF	TGCGCCAGCAGCTTGATAAGTTGGGGGTCTAATGAAAAACTGTTTTTT	TRBJ1-4	NA	TRBV5-1	NA
CASSRPRLAGRSTDTQYF	TGTGCCAGCAGCCGGCCAAGACTAGCGGGAAGGAGCACAGATACGCAGTATTTT	TRBJ2-3	once	TRBV7-8	TRBD2
CASSKARRPGDMGHNEQFF	TGTGCCAGCAGCAAAGCGCGGAGGCCTGGGGACATGGGTCACAATGAGCAGTTCTTC	TRBJ2-1	NA	TRBV21-1	NA
CASRRTENQPQHF	TGTGCCAGCAGGCGGACAGAGAATCAGCCCCAGCATTTT	TRBJ1-5	once	TRBV11-2	NA
CASSPRTGSTDTQYF	TGCGCCAGCAGCCCGCGGACAGGTAGCACAGATACGCAGTATTTT	TRBJ2-3	NA	TRBV5-1	TRBD1
CASSSWTGSLTDSGNTIYF	TGCGCCAGCAGCAGCTGGACAGGTTCATTAACTGACTCTGGAAACACCATATATTTT	TRBJ1-3	once	TRBV5-1	TRBD1
CASSPSQETQYF	TGTGCCAGCAGTCCGAGTCAAGAGACCCAGTACTTC	TRBJ2-5	NA	TRBV12-3/TRBV12-4	NA
CASSGLRDRDYNEQFF	TGTGCCAGCAGCGGGCTCCGGGACAGGGACTACAATGAGCAGTTCTTC	TRBJ2-1	NA	TRBV11-2	TRBD1
CASSFFGQGGSGYTF	TGTGCCAGCAGCTTCTTTGGACAGGGAGGAAGCGGCTACACCTTC	TRBJ1-2	NA	TRBV7-9	TRBD1
CASSSFEVLGDEQYF	TGTGCCAGCAGCTCCTTTGAGGTCCTAGGGGACGAGCAGTACTTC	TRBJ2-7	NA	TRBV7-8	NA
CASGLGQGGIQPQHF	TGTGCCAGCGGACTAGGACAGGGGGGAATTCAGCCCCAGCATTTT	TRBJ1-5	NA	TRBV28	TRBD1
CASSLDLKGTNEKLFF	TGTGCCAGCAGCCTAGATCTTAAGGGGACTAATGAAAAACTGTTTTTT	TRBJ1-4	NA	TRBV4-2	NA
CASSDTGANYGYTF	TGTGCCAGCAGTGACACCGGGGCTAACTATGGCTACACCTTC	TRBJ1-2	NA	TRBV6-6	NA
CASSYGRAGGIYNEQFF	TGTGCCAGCAGTTACGGCAGAGCGGGAGGCATTTACAATGAGCAGTTCTTC	TRBJ2-1	NA	TRBV6-2/TRBV6-3	TRBD2
CASSLDRGEAFF	TGTGCCAGCAGCTTAGACAGGGGCGAAGCTTTCTTT	TRBJ1-1	NA	TRBV7-3	TRBD1
CASSQGSNVYGPPFF	TGTGCCAGCAGCCAAGGTTCTAACGTTTACGGACCGCCGTTCTTC	TRBJ2-1	once	TRBV14	NA
CASSRLGLTQETQYF	TGTGCCAGCAGTCGCCTCGGACTTACCCAAGAGACCCAGTACTTC	TRBJ2-5	once	TRBV27	NA
CASSVATVASGTDTQYF	TGTGCCAGCAGCGTAGCCACGGTAGCTAGCGGCACAGATACGCAGTATTTT	TRBJ2-3	NA	TRBV9	NA
CASSALTGGWETQYF	TGTGCCAGCTCAGCACTGACAGGGGGCTGGGAGACCCAGTACTTC	TRBJ2-5	NA	TRBV18	TRBD1
CASAPGTSPDTQYF	TGTGCCAGCGCCCCCGGGACTAGTCCGGATACGCAGTATTTT	TRBJ2-3	NA	TRBV6-4	TRBD2